This record looks at one T cell receptor (beta chain) sequence and its context. Its antigen remains unidentified. The CDR3 has 17 amino acids. The data originate from a study of vaccination and CD4 T cells after COVID-19. Study in general: At a median around 65 days (range 14 to 241) after dose two, post-vaccine samples were obtained. Overlapping SARS-CoV-2, HCoV-NL63, HCoV-OC43 and HCoV-229E spike peptides were used to stimulate cells.

At the Johns Hopkins FTIC core, DNA taken from cultured CD4+ T cells was sequenced by way of the Oncomine TCR Beta short-read assay. TCRdb fed the PCR reads into MiXCR, producing one record per CDR3 protein. This table has some 3,900 distinct CDR3 sequences, roughly 40% appearing once. Specified treatment: approximately 11-day PBMC culture with coronavirus spike peptide pools or control peptides (ViraFEST assay). The material sequenced was CD4+ T cells from blood, cultured in vitro. The receptor was derived from a human donor who had recovered from COVID-19. The rearrangement joins TRBV21-1 to TRBJ2-1; the D call TRBD1 from the table was never checked on the DNA. TRBV21-1 is given as a pseudogene. For the CDR3, the DNA is TGTGCCAGCAGCAAAGGGCGTAGGAGGGGGCGGCTAGTAGAGCAGTTCTTC. Translated: CASSKGRRRGRLVEQFF.